Below, 27 T cell receptor beta chains from the same sample are listed, as sequenced in a study of shared clonotypes between healthy human individuals. This table comes from immunoSEQ multiplex PCR, and its TCRdb copy is limited to in-frame clones, with some not included. Of fewer than 1.8 million clones listed, 98% are singletons. The material sequenced was naive CD4+ T cells sorted from blood. The subset was: CD45RA+ positively selected. Receptor source: a man aged 25-40 years in good health.

In DNA, the CDR3 is TGTGCCAGCAGCACCAGGGGCGTAGAGACCCAGTACTTC. Protein product: CASSTRGVETQYF. The rearrangement links TRBV5-4 to TRBJ2-5, with D perhaps TRBD1 (6 bases). The CDR3 has 13 amino acids. Trimming shortened V by 4 bases and J by 4 bases, and 11 bases separated the two germline ends. Per germline, CDR1 SGHNT and CDR2 YYREEE (reference sequence).

For the CDR3, the DNA is TGTGCCAGTAGTTCACGAAGGGCCTTCTCGTTCTACGAGCAGTACTTC. Amino acids: CASSSRRAFSFYEQYF. V is TRBV19 and J is TRBJ2-7; D is unresolved. Germline V gene lookup returns CDR1 LNHDA and CDR2 SQIVND (reference sequence). Trimming cost V 5 bases and J 3 bases, with 20 bases left between them. The CDR3 sequence is 16 residues long.

This chain links TRBV6-1 with TRBJ2-7; D may be TRBD1 or TRBD2 (6 bases each). Germline assignment: CDR1 MNHNS and CDR2 SASEGT. V gave up 7 bases and J gave up 3 bases, with 16 bases separating them. The CDR3 totals 14 residues. The CDR3 region has the DNA TGTGCCAGCACCGTACAGGGAGGCGGCTACGAGCAGTACTTC. This codes for CASTVQGGGYEQYF.

The chain carries TRBV28 and TRBJ2-7; D unclear. V was trimmed by 8 bases and J by 5 bases, leaving 16 bases between them. The germline gives CDR1 MDHEN, CDR2 SYDVKM. The CDR3 is made up of 13 amino acids. As DNA, the CDR3 is TGTGCCAGCTACGGCAGGTTGAGGCACGAGCAGTACTTC. It translates to CASYGRLRHEQYF.

V usage is TRBV5-8 and J usage is TRBJ1-1; D perhaps matches TRBD1 (6 bases). The V end lost 5 bases, the J end lost 8 bases, and 19 bases lay between the germline ends. Per germline, CDR1 SGHTS and CDR2 YDEGEE. The CDR3 is 14 residues long. CDR3 nucleotide sequence: TGTGCCAGCAGGAGGGGGGTTCTGCTCACCGAAGCTTTCTTT. This gives the protein CASRRGVLLTEAFF.

This sequence joins TRBV28 and TRBJ1-2; 7 nucleotides match TRBD1. The CDR3 extends over 12 amino acids. The V gene's germline CDR1 is MDHEN and CDR2 SYDVKM. The J segment lost 4 bases and the V segment lost 10 bases, leaving 6 bases of the junction unmatched. This CDR3 reads CAITGAGYGYTF. The CDR3 nucleotides read TGTGCCATTACAGGGGCCGGCTATGGCTACACCTTC.

This chain joins TRBV7-8 and TRBJ2-7; 8 bases are shared with TRBD1. Germline V CDR1 and CDR2: SGHVS, FQNEAQ. V lost 5 bases to trimming and J lost 2 bases; unmatched junction nucleotides: 8. The CDR3 has 15 amino acids. The CDR3 protein is CASSPTDRGTYEQYF. CDR3 nucleotides: TGTGCCAGCAGCCCAACAGACAGGGGAACCTACGAGCAGTACTTC.

This clone has a single count. The chain carries TRBV9 and TRBJ2-4; TRBD2 aligns across 9 bases. V shed 0 bases, J shed 0 bases, and the junction held 13 bases outside the gene matches. Germline values: CDR1 SGDLS, CDR2 YYNGEE. The CDR3 spans 20 residues. CDR3 residues: CASSVDDWGGRGPAKNIQYF. CDR3 in DNA: TGTGCCAGCAGCGTAGACGATTGGGGCGGGAGGGGGCCAGCCAAAAACATTCAGTACTTC.

About this clone itself: The sample contains more than one DNA sequence encoding this CDR3. The J gene is TRBJ1-5, the V gene TRBV5-1; D remains ambiguous. Germline V gives CDR1 SGHRS, CDR2 YFSETQ. V was clipped by 1 base and J by 4 bases, with 6 bases between them. The CDR3 spans 13 residues. CDR3 sequence (DNA): TGCGCCAGCAGCTTGACGGGAAATCAGCCCCAGCATTTT. Translation gives CASSLTGNQPQHF. The full variable domain, in which reference TRBV5-1 and TRBJ1-5 provide the parts outside the CDR3, is KAGVTQTPRYLIKTRGQQVTLSCSPISGHRSVSWYQQTPGQGLQFLFEYFSETQRNKGNFPGRFSGRQFSNSRSEMNVSTLELGDSALYLCASSLTGNQPQHFGDGTRLSIL.

The CDR3 nucleotides are TGTGCCACCAGCAGAGGAGGGGGACTAGGACTGAATGAGCAGTTCTTC. This translates into CATSRGGGLGLNEQFF. V and J are TRBV15 and TRBJ2-1; 8 bases are shared with TRBD2. From germline, CDR1 is LNHNV and CDR2 YYDKDF (reference sequence). This CDR3 spans 16 amino acids. J lost 7 bases, V lost 1 base, and 9 bases had no gene match. The full variable domain, in which reference TRBV15 and TRBJ2-1 provide the parts outside the CDR3, is DAMVIQNPRYQVTQFGKPVTLSCSQTLNHNVMYWYQQKSSQAPKLLFHYYDKDFNNEADTPDNFQSRRPNTSFCFLDIRSPGLGDTAMYLCATSRGGGLGLNEQFFGPGTRLTVL.

The genes are TRBV2 and TRBJ1-4; 8 bases match TRBD1. The length of the CDR3 is 15 residues. Germline CDR1 is SNHLY and CDR2 is FYNNEI. Germline trimming cut 6 bases from V and 8 bases from J; bases unmatched to any gene: 11. The CDR3 protein is CASSASGGAGEKLFF. Written as DNA, the CDR3 is TGTGCCAGCAGCGCGTCAGGGGGCGCCGGGGAAAAACTGTTTTTT. The full variable domain, completed using reference TRBV2 and TRBJ1-4, is EPEVTQTPSHQVTQMGQEVILRCVPISNHLYFYWYRQILGQKVEFLVSFYNNEISEKSEIFDDQFSVERPDGSNFTLKIRSTKLEDSAMYFCASSASGGAGEKLFFGSGTQLSVL.

The chain couples TRBV12-2 to TRBJ1-4. TRBV12-2 is a pseudogene. CDR3 length: 18 residues. The CDR3 loop reads CASRLAPPIFREGEKLFF. For the CDR3, the DNA is TGTGCAAGTCGCTTAGCCCCCCCTATTTTCAGGGAGGGTGAAAAACTGTTTTTT.

This chain connects TRBV6-6 to TRBJ1-4; 9 bases are a match to TRBD1. V trimming: 3 bases; J trimming: 7 bases; junction bases outside the gene matches: 6. The germline CDR1 and CDR2 sequences are MNHNY and SVGAGI (reference sequence). This CDR3 comprises 15 residues. This chain's CDR3 is CASSYNRGRVEKLFF. The CDR3 bases are TGTGCCAGCAGTTATAACAGGGGGCGTGTTGAAAAACTGTTTTTT.

This sequence joins TRBV4-3 and TRBJ2-3, with 7 bases matching TRBD2. V gave up 1 base and J gave up 5 bases; unmatched junction bases: 9. The V gene's germline CDR1 is LGHNA and CDR2 YSLEER. CDR3 length equals 16 residues. The CDR3 nucleotides read TGCGCCAGCAGCCAAGCTCCAGCGGGATCAAAAGATACGCAGTATTTT. Protein: CASSQAPAGSKDTQYF.

The V gene is TRBV10-2, the J gene TRBJ2-6; tentative D call: TRBD1 (6 bases). The V end was cut by 3 bases, the J end by 0 bases, with 21 bases between. The CDR3 length is 20 residues. Germline lookup yields CDR1 WSHSY and CDR2 SAAADI. Written as DNA, the CDR3 is TGCGCCAGCAGTGAAGTGGTCGGAATAAGGGGGTTCTCTGGGGCCAACGTCCTGACTTTC. Translating it yields CASSEVVGIRGFSGANVLTF.

A single count supports this clone. The rearrangement uses TRBV29-1 and TRBJ2-7; TRBD2 aligns across 7 bases. Trimming took 5 bases from V and 2 from J; bases not matched to a gene: 9. From germline, CDR1 is SQVTM and CDR2 ANQGSEA. There are 14 residues in the CDR3. Here the CDR3 reads CSVLWQGGTYEQYF. In DNA, the CDR3 is TGCAGCGTTCTTTGGCAGGGAGGGACCTACGAGCAGTACTTC.

Comment on this clone: At one end the junction does not follow the germline gene, possibly because of a read error. The chain employs TRBV18 and TRBJ1-4, with 8 bases aligning to TRBD1. Germline V gene sequence: CDR1 KGHSH, CDR2 LQKENI. The CDR3 has 16 residues. CDR3 residues: CASSRDSGTGPNNPLF. In DNA, the CDR3 is TGTGCCAGCTCAAGGGATTCCGGGACAGGACCCAACAATCCCTTGTTT. Together with reference TRBV18 and TRBJ1-4, the CDR3 gives the full variable domain: NAGVMQNPRHLVRRRGQEARLRCSPMKGHSHVYWYRQLPEEGLKFMVYLQKENIIDESGMPKERFSAEFPKEGPSILRIQQVVRGDSAAYFCASSRDSGTGPNNPLFGSGTQLSVL.

This chain joins TRBV2 and TRBJ1-5; 7 nucleotides line up with TRBD1. Trimming removed 11 bases from V and 3 bases from J; junction bases left unmatched: 7. This CDR3 spans 13 amino acids. Germline loops: CDR1 SNHLY, CDR2 FYNNEI. CDR3 amino acids: CAVRQGLNQPQHF. CDR3 DNA: TGTGCCGTGCGACAGGGCCTCAATCAGCCCCAGCATTTT.

The rearrangement joins TRBV5-4 to TRBJ2-7; D is perhaps TRBD2 (5 bases). The CDR3 extends over 15 amino acids. The ends were cut back, 0 bases at V and 0 bases at J, with 10 bases in the middle. Germline assignment: CDR1 SGHNT and CDR2 YYREEE (reference sequence). The CDR3 DNA is TGTGCCAGCAGCTTGGCAGCGGCAACCTCCTACGAGCAGTACTTC. Protein product: CASSLAAATSYEQYF.

The gene calls are TRBV7-6 and TRBJ2-1, with TRBD2 matching over 10 bases. J was trimmed by 8 bases and V by 1 base; bases with no gene match: 11. CDR1 SGHVS and CDR2 FNYEAQ come from the germline V gene. The CDR3 totals 17 residues. The CDR3 region has the DNA TGTGCCAGCAGCTTAGGCGTATCTAGCGGGAGTATCTATGAGCAGTTCTTC. Its protein product is CASSLGVSSGSIYEQFF.

The gene calls are TRBV27 and TRBJ1-5; the D gene is possibly TRBD1 (6 bases). The length of the CDR3 is 15 residues. Trimming took 3 bases from V and 6 from J, leaving 15 bases between them. CDR1 and CDR2 from the germline V gene are MNHEY and SMNVEV (reference sequence). The CDR3 loop reads CASSFQNREGQPQHF. The CDR3 DNA reads as TGTGCCAGCAGTTTCCAGAACAGGGAGGGTCAGCCCCAGCATTTT.

The genes are TRBV28 and TRBJ2-7; tentative D call: TRBD2 (5 bases). Trimming left V 8 bases short and J 4 bases short, with 6 bases between. This CDR3 has 10 amino acids. Germline V CDR1 and CDR2: MDHEN, SYDVKM. The CDR3, as DNA: TGTGCCAGCGGCGGGTACGAGCAGTACTTC. Amino acid sequence: CASGGYEQYF.

CDR3 sequence reads: CSGGTRLAEQGEFF. The CDR3 region has the DNA TGCAGCGGCGGGACCCGATTAGCGGAGCAAGGGGAGTTCTTC. The rearrangement links TRBV29-1 to TRBJ2-1; the D gene is possibly TRBD2 (6 bases). The V and J ends lost 7 bases and 14 bases respectively, with 27 bases between them. The germline CDR1 and CDR2 sequences are SQVTM and ANQGSEA. CDR3 length equals 14 residues.

V gene TRBV29-1 combines with J gene TRBJ2-5; the match to TRBD2 covers 8 bases. The CDR3 sequence is 16 residues long. V gave up 1 base and J gave up 3 bases; unmatched junction bases: 10. Germline CDR1 and CDR2: SQVTM and ANQGSEA. The CDR3 region has the DNA TGCAGCGTTGAAGTGGACCCCTTTAGCGGGGAAGAGACCCAGTACTTC. Translation: CSVEVDPFSGEETQYF.

The chain joins TRBV30 to TRBJ2-1; D gene uncertain. CDR1 GTSNPN and CDR2 SVGIG come from the germline V gene (reference sequence). The CDR3 spans 12 residues. CDR3 in amino acids: CAAASEVYEQFF. CDR3 DNA sequence: TGTGCGGCGGCTAGTGAGGTCTATGAGCAGTTCTTC.

The J gene is TRBJ2-1, the V gene TRBV5-1, with D possibly TRBD2 on 5 matching bases. The germline V gene has CDR1 SGHRS and CDR2 YFSETQ. The V gene lost 0 bases and the J gene lost 7 bases, with 11 bases spanning the gap. The CDR3 covers 14 residues. The CDR3 DNA reads TGCGCCAGCAGCTTGGAGGCTAGCTGGAATGAGCAGTTCTTC. Translating gives CASSLEASWNEQFF. Full variable domain (remainder filled in from reference TRBV5-1 and TRBJ2-1): KAGVTQTPRYLIKTRGQQVTLSCSPISGHRSVSWYQQTPGQGLQFLFEYFSETQRNKGNFPGRFSGRQFSNSRSEMNVSTLELGDSALYLCASSLEASWNEQFFGPGTRLTVL.

This clone came up once. CDR3 amino acids: CASSSPGLAVYEQYF. In nucleotides, the CDR3 is TGTGCCAGCAGCTCCCCGGGACTAGCGGTCTACGAGCAGTACTTC. The chain employs TRBV11-2 and TRBJ2-7; 11 positions match TRBD2. The J segment lost 3 bases and the V segment lost 4 bases, leaving 5 bases of the junction unmatched. Per the germline V gene, CDR1 is SGHAT and CDR2 is FQNNGV. The length of the CDR3 is 15 residues.